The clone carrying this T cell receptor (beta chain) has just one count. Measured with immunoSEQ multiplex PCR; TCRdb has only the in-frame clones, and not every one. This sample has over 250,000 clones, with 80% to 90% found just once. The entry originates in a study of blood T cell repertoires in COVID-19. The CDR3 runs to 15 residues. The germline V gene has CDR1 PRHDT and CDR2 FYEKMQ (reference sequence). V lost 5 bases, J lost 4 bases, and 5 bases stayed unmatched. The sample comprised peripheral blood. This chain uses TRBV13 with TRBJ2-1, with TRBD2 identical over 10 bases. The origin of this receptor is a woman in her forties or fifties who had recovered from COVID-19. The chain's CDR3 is CASSRSGGGYNEQFF. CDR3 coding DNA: TGTGCCAGCAGCAGAAGCGGGGGGGGTTACAATGAGCAGTTCTTC.